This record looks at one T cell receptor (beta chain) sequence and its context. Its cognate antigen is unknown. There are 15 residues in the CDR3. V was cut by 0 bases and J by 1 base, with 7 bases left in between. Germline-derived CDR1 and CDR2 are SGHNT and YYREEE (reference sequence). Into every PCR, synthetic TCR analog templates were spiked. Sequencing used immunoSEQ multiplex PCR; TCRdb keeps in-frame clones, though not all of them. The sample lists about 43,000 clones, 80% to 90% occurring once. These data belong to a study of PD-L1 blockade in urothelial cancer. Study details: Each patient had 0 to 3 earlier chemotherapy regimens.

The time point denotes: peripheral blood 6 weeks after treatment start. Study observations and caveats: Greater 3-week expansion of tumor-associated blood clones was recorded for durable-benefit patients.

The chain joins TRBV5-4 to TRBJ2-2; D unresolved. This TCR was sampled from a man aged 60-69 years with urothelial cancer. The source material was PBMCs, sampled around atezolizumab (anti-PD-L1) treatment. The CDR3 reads CASSLEQMNTGELFF. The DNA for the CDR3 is TGTGCCAGCAGCTTGGAACAGATGAACACCGGGGAGCTGTTTTTT.